The clone carrying this TCR beta chain was recorded many times. The antigen remains unidentified. This PCR relied on a set of 60 Vbeta primers and 13 Jbeta primers. Clones were read by immunoSEQ multiplex PCR, and TCRdb kept only the in-frame ones, dropping some. The sample lists approximately 160,000 clones; around 79% were seen once. The germline CDR1 and CDR2 sequences are SNHLY and FYNNEI. The CDR3 spans 14 residues. V dropped 7 bases and J dropped 0 bases, with 13 bases sitting between them. This sample stems from a study of cytomegalovirus exposure and HLA in healthy donors. Despite likely unrecorded immune exposures, the donors were nominally healthy at the time of sampling. Points from the study as a whole: Previous analysis showed most TCR beta V segments were productive about 90% or about 30% of the time. Of the V segments, some could not be distinguished, including TRBV6-2 and TRBV6-3, and were excluded.

Sequencing was done on a sample of PBMCs. V and J are TRBV2 and TRBJ2-7, with TRBD1 as a possible D gene (6 bases). This TCR was sampled from a woman in her thirties or forties in good health and CMV-seropositive. In nucleotides, the CDR3 is TGTGCCAGCAAGAAGGACAGTAGCTCCTACGAGCAGTACTTC. This gives the protein CASKKDSSSYEQYF.